Included here is one T cell receptor beta chain sequence, with context. The antigen it binds to is not known. Base qualities are not at hand, and no much larger clone is one base apart. This entry belongs to a study of beta chain features in type 1 diabetes (dated by TCRdb to the late 2010s). About the full investigation: Patients and healthy donors did not differ in mean age, gender distribution, total cell number or subset yield. A total of 100 million to 110 million sorted cells were examined across all samples, and a strong correlation was observed between cell number per subset and RNA yield. In the study, TCRB repertoires of sorted circulating CD4+ T cell subsets from recently diagnosed type 1 diabetes patients were compared with those of matched healthy donors. Regulatory and stem cell-like memory subsets were obtained from only 8 patients and about 8 healthy donors, while naive and central memory subsets were obtained from all 30 or so donors. The investigation overall reported the following: At VDJ recombination sites, patients with type 1 diabetes made fewer insertions and deleted more nucleotides, a pattern implying thymic rearrangement abnormalities. Because the HLA sub-analyses included only small numbers of individuals, any influence of HLA type on TCRB rearrangement was left unresolved. In all four CD4+ subsets, TCRB CDR3 length was moderately but significantly shorter in type 1 diabetes patients. PCR may preferentially amplify shorter templates, but because patient and control samples were amplified and corrected together, any resulting skew would affect both groups equally. Naive, central memory and regulatory TCRB repertoires appeared more similar among patients than among healthy donors. Sequencing cDNA rather than genomic DNA could over-represent highly expressing activated cells, although activation and CD3 levels did not differ between groups.

V is clipped by 5 bases and J by 0 bases, and the sequence between their germline boundaries is 11 bases long. Including the terminal cysteine and phenylalanine, the CDR3 comprises 14 residues. The entry retains the CDR3 DNA only, 42 bases that are in frame from base 1. Based on the germline V gene (reference sequence), the CDR1 and CDR2 sequences are GTSNPN and SVGIG. The entire amount of isolated RNA was reverse transcribed using the High Capacity cDNA Reverse Transcription Kit, so the sequenced TCRB transcripts were expressed ones. Naive, central memory and regulatory T cell samples underwent deep immunoSEQ sequencing, averaging about 3.3 million total reads per sample. Sorted cells were lysed in RLT buffer and RNA was extracted with DNase-treated RNeasy Micro or Mini kits, depending on cell number. Each cell subset was processed on its own to prevent cross-contamination, while patient and healthy donor samples were processed together. TCRB sequences were amplified from cDNA with the immunoSEQ multiplex PCR, producing 87-bp fragments spanning the CDR3 region. Sequencing of the amplicons was performed on the Illumina HiSeq platform. From the authors' description of their analysis: PCR bias was corrected computationally using synthetic template baselines, and reads within Hamming distance 2 were collapsed, with unmergeable singletons discarded. By aligning reads against IMGT, V, D and J genes, CDR3 length, and insertions or deletions at six rearrangement sites were assigned. Within each subset, clonotype counts were normalized to the number of sorted cells before true diversity and Gini coefficients were calculated with the tcR R package. Repertoire sharing was quantified using the overlap coefficient calculated on TCRB nucleotide sequences. Out-of-frame TCRB sequences from naive cells were analyzed as a proxy for the pre-selection repertoire. As stored in TCRdb, this immuneACCESS dataset retains in-frame rearrangements with V and J assigned. A fraction of the clones does not appear; measured against another copy, unresolved V genes explain less than half of the discrepancy, and the remainder lacks a known reason. V, J and clone size were drawn from that table, and D and trimming were deduced from the DNA. The sample records under 350,000 clones, 24% of which are singletons. The top ten constitute roughly 0.011% of the sample.

Each donor gave one peripheral blood draw, averaging approximately 110 mL, which was collected into heparinised tubes. Naive, central memory, regulatory and stem cell-like memory CD4+ T cells were sorted on a BD FACSAria II using a panel including CD45RO, CCR7, CD25, CD127, CD95 and CD27. All sorted populations exceeded 95% purity. PBMCs were isolated immediately by Lymphoprep density gradient centrifugation and stained directly without culture. So that batch effects would be minimized, each experiment stained and sorted samples in pairs, pairing one healthy donor with one patient. The receptor chain draws on TRBV30 and TRBJ2-1; D gene: possibly TRBD2, on 5 matching bases. This sequence originates from a woman aged 25 to 45 with type 1 diabetes. The specimen was naive CD4+ T cells from blood. The label giving this sample's cell subset or site can be read as: true naive CD4+ T cells. The nucleotide sequence is given as TGTGCCTGGTACTCGGGAAGCTCCTACAATGAGCAGTTCTTC. Translated, it reads CAWYSGSSYNEQFF. The CDR3 plus the reference TRBV30 and TRBJ2-1 genes for the other parts give the full variable domain: SQTIHQWPATLVQPVGSPLSLECTVEGTSNPNLYWYRQAAGRGLQLLFYSVGIGQISSEVPQNLSASRPQDRQFILSSKKLLLSDSGFYLCAWYSGSSYNEQFFGPGTRLTVL.